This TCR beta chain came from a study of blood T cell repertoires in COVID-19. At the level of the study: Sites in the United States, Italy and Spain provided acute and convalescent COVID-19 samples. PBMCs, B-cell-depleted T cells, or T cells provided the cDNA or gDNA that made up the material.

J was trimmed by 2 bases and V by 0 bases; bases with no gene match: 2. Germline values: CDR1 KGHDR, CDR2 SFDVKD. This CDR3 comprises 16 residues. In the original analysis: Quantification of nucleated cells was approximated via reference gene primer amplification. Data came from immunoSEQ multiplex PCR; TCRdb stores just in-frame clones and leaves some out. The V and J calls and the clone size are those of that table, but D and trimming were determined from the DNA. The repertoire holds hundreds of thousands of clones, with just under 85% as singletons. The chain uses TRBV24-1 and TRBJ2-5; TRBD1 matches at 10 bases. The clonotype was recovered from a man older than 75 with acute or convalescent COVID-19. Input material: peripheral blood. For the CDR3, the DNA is TGTGCCACCAGTGATTTGCCGGGACAGGGGCAAGAGACCCAGTACTTC. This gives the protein CATSDLPGQGQETQYF.